The 10 T cell receptor beta chains given below trace back to one sample, sequenced in a study of blood T cells in healthy people across ages (dated by TCRdb to the mid-2010s). The library was generated by 5' RACE. A second PCR of about 7 to 12 cycles was run with a J-beta primer mix and a sample-barcoded 5' primer. TCRdb ran its own pipeline on the public reads, namely fastp trimming at Q25 and MiXCR clone calling, and kept in-frame beta chains. For every CDR3 protein sequence, its rows merge into one entry that carries the most common genes and DNA. The sample table lists 1.8 million or so distinct CDR3 sequences, about two fifths of them with a count of one. About 23% of the sample comes from the top ten. Sequencing input: blood. The receptors here all came from a human donor in good health.

This clonotype occurred a few times. A read error may account for a junction end that differs from germline. The genes are TRBV25-1 and TRBJ1-2; 8 nucleotides agree with TRBD1. The CDR3 runs to 16 residues. CDR1 is MGHDK and CDR2 is SYGVNS in the germline V gene. The CDR3 nucleotides read TGTACCAGCAGTAAATCCTCAGGGGGCAATCTCTATGGCTACACCTTC. Protein: CTSSKSSGGNLYGYTF.

The chain recombines TRBV4-2 with TRBJ2-1; 11 bases map to TRBD1. V lost 3 bases to trimming and J lost 7 bases; unmatched junction nucleotides: 5. Germline lookup yields CDR1 LGHNA and CDR2 YNFKEQ. CDR3 length: 15 amino acids. The CDR3 sequence: CASSHPDRGRNEQFF. The CDR3 region has the DNA TGTGCCAGCAGCCATCCGGACAGGGGGCGAAATGAGCAGTTCTTC.

This chain connects TRBV7-6 to TRBJ1-1, with a weak D call TRBD1 (6 bases). The germline V gene encodes CDR1 SGHVS and CDR2 FNYEAQ. Between the trimmed V and J ends, which lost 4 bases and 11 bases, there was a span of 17 bases. This CDR3 has 13 residues. The CDR3 is CASSSTPGGGAFF. In nucleotides, the CDR3 is TGTGCCAGCAGCTCAACCCCTGGAGGGGGGGCTTTCTTT.

In its sample, this clonotype was seen many times. The rearrangement uses TRBV24-1 and TRBJ2-1, with a possible D match to TRBD1 (6 bases). Trimming removed 3 bases from V and 3 bases from J, with 11 bases in between. This CDR3 is 15 amino acids long. Germline CDR1 is KGHDR and CDR2 is SFDVKD. CDR3 protein: CATSDPGQDYNEQFF. For the CDR3, the DNA is TGTGCCACCAGTGATCCGGGACAAGACTACAATGAGCAGTTCTTC.

The chain couples TRBV12-3 or TRBV12-4 to TRBJ1-1; 8 bases are a match to TRBD1. V lost 6 bases to trimming and J lost 4 bases; unmatched junction nucleotides: 16. The CDR3 length is 17 residues. The CDR3 sequence: CASSRPGQGFDSTEAFF. The CDR3, as DNA: TGTGCCAGCAGCCGTCCCGGACAGGGCTTTGATAGCACTGAAGCTTTCTTT.

The chain carries TRBV2 and TRBJ1-5; TRBD1 aligns across 9 bases. The CDR3 length is 16 residues. The V gene end was trimmed by 6 bases and the J gene end by 2 bases; junction bases not matched to a gene: 8. Germline values: CDR1 SNHLY, CDR2 FYNNEI. The CDR3, as DNA: TGTGCCAGCAGCGCAGGGACAGGGTGGGGCAATCAGCCCCAGCATTTT. It specifies CASSAGTGWGNQPQHF.

The V gene is TRBV6-2 or TRBV6-3, the J gene TRBJ2-3, with 8 bases aligning to TRBD1. The trim removed 6 bases at V and 3 bases at J, leaving 11 bases unmatched. The CDR3 totals 16 residues. Germline-derived CDR1 and CDR2 are MNHEY and SVGEGT. For the CDR3, the DNA is TGTGCCAGCAGGGACTTGGACAGGGAGTTGACAGATACGCAGTATTTT. Translating it yields CASRDLDRELTDTQYF.

This clonotype was detected only a few times. J is TRBJ2-1 and V is TRBV11-2; 7 nucleotides align to TRBD2. Trimming took 1 base from V and 5 from J; bases not matched to a gene: 8. Germline V gene data show CDR1 as SGHAT and CDR2 as FQNNGV. This CDR3 has 16 residues. The CDR3 loop is CASSLAGAGDNNEQFF. CDR3 bases: TGTGCCAGCAGCTTAGCCGGGGCGGGGGATAACAATGAGCAGTTCTTC.

This clonotype was recorded once. The CDR3 nucleotides are TGCAGTGCTAGAGGCTGGGACCCAGAATTGATACTCGAAAAACTGTTTTTT. It yields the protein CSARGWDPELILEKLFF. The V call is TRBV20-1, the J call TRBJ1-4, with D perhaps matching TRBD1 (5 bases). The CDR3 totals 17 residues. The V gene's germline CDR1 is DFQATT and CDR2 SNEGSKA (reference sequence). Trimming cost V 1 base and J 8 bases, with 23 bases left between them.

This clonotype has only a few counts. The gene calls are TRBV15 and TRBJ1-2; 8 nucleotides align to TRBD1. This CDR3 is 15 amino acids long. With V trimmed by 0 bases and J by 6 bases, 6 bases remained unmatched. Germline assignment: CDR1 LNHNV and CDR2 YYDKDF (reference sequence). DNA for the CDR3: TGTGCCACCAGCAGAGATTTCGACAGGGGAAATGGCTACACCTTC. This sequence encodes CATSRDFDRGNGYTF.